Listed here is a single T cell receptor beta chain. Cohorts were determined from participant-reported clinical history. Two negative PCRs, clearance, or symptom resolution had been documented for recovered Cohort 3 donors. The table came from immunoSEQ multiplex PCR; TCRdb's copy has only in-frame clones and leaves some out. The sample shows approximately 240,000 clones, about 89% of them seen only once. This sample stems from a study of blood T cell repertoires in COVID-19. The specimen sequenced was PBMCs or T cells enriched from blood (not recorded which). The sequence derives from a woman aged 18-29 years who had recovered from COVID-19.

In DNA form, the CDR3 reads TGTGCCAGCAGTTCGGGGACACCCCTCCACTTT. Protein sequence: CASSSGTPLHF. The V and J genes are TRBV2 and TRBJ1-6; D is undetermined. The CDR3 sequence is 11 residues long. The V end lost 5 bases, the J end lost 11 bases, and 7 bases lay between the germline ends. The germline gives CDR1 SNHLY, CDR2 FYNNEI.